The next 21 T cell receptor beta chains were all read from a single sample in a study of T cells in Graves' hyperthyroidism and ophthalmopathy. What was amplified from RNA transcripts were TCR beta CDR3 regions. HTBI primers were used for first-round RT-PCR of the TCR CDR3. TCRdb passed the multiplex PCR reads through MiXCR, listing each CDR3 protein once. The data hold 450,000 to 700,000 distinct CDR3 sequences, with 46% observed a single time. Sequencing input: peripheral blood or thyroid tissue (not recorded which). These receptors originate from a woman aged 18-29 years with Graves' hyperthyroidism.

This clonotype was counted at least ten times. The chain uses TRBV5-1 and TRBJ2-5, with D possibly being TRBD2 (5 bases). From germline, CDR1 is SGHRS and CDR2 YFSETQ. Trimming pared 5 bases from V and 3 bases from J, leaving 11 bases between. This CDR3 comprises 13 residues. The CDR3 bases are TGCGCCAGCAGGGTAAGGGAGAAAGAGACCCAGTACTTC. Translating gives CASRVREKETQYF. Complete variable domain (other parts from reference TRBV5-1 and TRBJ2-5): KAGVTQTPRYLIKTRGQQVTLSCSPISGHRSVSWYQQTPGQGLQFLFEYFSETQRNKGNFPGRFSGRQFSNSRSEMNVSTLELGDSALYLCASRVREKETQYFGPGTRLLVL.

Worth noting for this clonotype: Since a much larger clone is just one base distant, this may be a read error. This chain connects TRBV11-2 to TRBJ1-1; D not certain. The CDR3 runs 13 residues. The ends were cut back, 5 bases at V and 3 bases at J, with 10 bases in the middle. CDR1 is SGHAT, CDR2 FQNNGV, per germline. The CDR3 sequence is CASSIDVDTEAFF. The CDR3 region has the DNA TGTGCCAGCAGCATTGATGTTGACACTGAAGCTTTCTTT.

The gene calls are TRBV7-2 and TRBJ2-3; D not certain. The CDR3 extends over 16 amino acids. V was cut by 0 bases and J by 0 bases, with 10 bases left in between. Germline V CDR1 and CDR2: SGHTA, FQGNSA. In DNA form, the CDR3 reads TGTGCCAGCAGCTTAGCTCTTGGGATTAGCACAGATACGCAGTATTTT. Protein product: CASSLALGISTDTQYF.

This clonotype was picked up a small number of times. CDR3 nucleotides: TGTGCCAGCAGCCGGAGGGGGTTTAGCGGGCTTACCTACAATGAGCAGTTCTTC. It codes for CASSRRGFSGLTYNEQFF. The chain recombines TRBV7-2 with TRBJ2-1, with D possibly being TRBD2 (7 bases). V lost 5 bases, J lost 2 bases, and 22 bases lay in between. Germline-derived CDR1 and CDR2 are SGHTA and FQGNSA. This CDR3 region has 18 residues.

This chain uses TRBV7-2 with TRBJ1-6; D gene ambiguous. Germline-derived CDR1 and CDR2 are SGHTA and FQGNSA. Trimming left V 5 bases short and J 12 bases short, with 17 bases between. CDR3 size: 14 residues. CDR3 DNA: TGTGCCAGCAGCGCCTCCCGGGCAGTTCTACCCCTCCACTTT. Encoded protein: CASSASRAVLPLHF.

The chain's CDR3 is CASSVDVTNEKLFF. Written as DNA, the CDR3 is TGTGCCAGCAGCGTAGACGTTACTAATGAAAAACTGTTTTTT. The chain joins TRBV7-2 to TRBJ1-4; D is ambiguous. This CDR3 region has 14 residues. Germline values: CDR1 SGHTA, CDR2 FQGNSA. With 5 bases removed from V and 2 bases from J, the gap between germline ends came to 9 bases.

This clonotype was found many times. The V and J genes are TRBV5-1 and TRBJ1-3; D remains unclear. Germline values: CDR1 SGHRS, CDR2 YFSETQ. Trimming took off 0 bases at V and 0 bases at J, with 4 bases between the two ends. The CDR3 contains 14 residues. CDR3 nucleotides: TGCGCCAGCAGCTTGGCGGACTCTGGAAACACCATATATTTT. Its protein is CASSLADSGNTIYF. The full variable domain, completed using reference TRBV5-1 and TRBJ1-3, is KAGVTQTPRYLIKTRGQQVTLSCSPISGHRSVSWYQQTPGQGLQFLFEYFSETQRNKGNFPGRFSGRQFSNSRSEMNVSTLELGDSALYLCASSLADSGNTIYFGEGSWLTVV.

This clonotype occurred many times. The V call is TRBV10-3, the J call TRBJ1-5; D not resolved. V was clipped by 7 bases and J by 7 bases, with 11 bases between them. Germline V gene data show CDR1 as ENHRY and CDR2 as SYGVKD. The CDR3 totals 12 residues. The CDR3 here is CAITEGYQPQHF. The CDR3 nucleotides are TGTGCCATCACCGAGGGTTACCAGCCCCAGCATTTT.

This clonotype was detected many times. This chain links TRBV12-3 or TRBV12-4 with TRBJ1-1; possible D gene TRBD1, 6 bases. V was pared by 6 bases and J by 5 bases, with 16 bases between. The CDR3 contains 14 residues. CDR3 sequence (DNA): TGTGCCAGCAGCTTCCGACAGGCCTCGACTGAAGCTTTCTTT. Translating gives CASSFRQASTEAFF.

This clonotype was counted ten times or more. J is TRBJ2-3 and V is TRBV7-9, with TRBD2 matching 12 bases. The V gene end was trimmed by 4 bases and the J gene end by 0 bases; junction bases not matched to a gene: 2. This CDR3 is built from 16 residues. CDR1 SEHNR and CDR2 FQNEAQ come from the germline V gene (reference sequence). The CDR3 here is CASSSGTSGSTDTQYF. The CDR3 region has the DNA TGTGCCAGCAGCTCCGGGACTAGCGGGAGCACAGATACGCAGTATTTT.

This clonotype was detected ten times or more. This chain connects TRBV19 to TRBJ1-6; D gene ambiguous. Trimming shortened V by 5 bases and J by 0 bases, and 20 bases separated the two germline ends. The CDR3 is 19 residues long. Germline V gene sequence: CDR1 LNHDA, CDR2 SQIVND (reference sequence). The CDR3 reads CASSVNPGSKGSYNSPLHF. CDR3 bases: TGTGCCAGTAGTGTAAACCCGGGATCGAAGGGCTCCTATAATTCACCCCTCCACTTT.

The chain has TRBV10-3 and TRBJ2-3; 10 positions agree with TRBD2. Germline V gene data show CDR1 as ENHRY and CDR2 as SYGVKD. Trimming cost V 0 bases and J 5 bases; bases outside gene matches: 5. This CDR3 comprises 16 residues. The CDR3 loop reads CAISESLAGVVDTQYF. The CDR3 DNA follows: TGTGCCATCAGTGAGTCGCTAGCGGGAGTGGTAGATACGCAGTATTTT.

This clonotype was recorded many times. The chain links TRBV20-1 to TRBJ2-7, with 13 bases fitting TRBD2. The CDR3 extends over 16 amino acids. V lost 6 bases to trimming and J lost 3 bases; unmatched junction nucleotides: 11. Germline CDR1 is DFQATT and CDR2 is SNEGSKA (reference sequence). CDR3 sequence reads: CSAGTGTSGTHYEQYF. The CDR3 DNA sequence: TGCAGTGCCGGAACCGGGACTAGCGGGACCCACTACGAGCAGTACTTC.

The CDR3 spells CSARFGDEQYF. In DNA form, the CDR3 reads TGCAGTGCTAGGTTCGGGGACGAGCAGTACTTC. The chain links TRBV20-1 to TRBJ2-7; a possible D gene is TRBD2 (5 bases). Trimming cost V 3 bases and J 5 bases, with 8 bases left between them. The germline V gene has CDR1 DFQATT and CDR2 SNEGSKA (reference sequence). This CDR3 has 11 residues.

The V and J genes are TRBV5-1 and TRBJ2-5, with 12 bases identical to TRBD2. Trimming cost V 0 bases and J 5 bases; bases outside gene matches: 5. Per the germline V gene, CDR1 is SGHRS and CDR2 is YFSETQ. This CDR3 has 16 residues. In nucleotides, the CDR3 is TGCGCCAGCAGCTTGGGCCTTCTAGCGGGAGGGGAGACCCAGTACTTC. It yields the protein CASSLGLLAGGETQYF.

This clonotype was counted many times. Since a much larger clone is just one base distant, this may be a read error. The CDR3 loop reads CATSSRPGTGSYGYTF. The CDR3 DNA follows: TGTGCCACCAGCAGCCGTCCCGGGACAGGGAGCTATGGCTACACCTTC. The chain combines TRBV15 with TRBJ1-2; 9 bases match TRBD1. The length of the CDR3 is 16 residues. The ends lost 3 bases at V and 4 bases at J; junction bases unmatched: 9. CDR1 and CDR2 from the germline V gene are LNHNV and YYDKDF (reference sequence).

This clonotype was counted ten times or more. The genes are TRBV11-3 and TRBJ2-7, with TRBD2 identical over 9 bases. The CDR3 has 16 amino acids. Germline V gene lookup returns CDR1 SGHNT and CDR2 YENEEA. V shed 5 bases, J shed 2 bases, and the junction held 10 bases outside the gene matches. The CDR3 DNA reads TGTGCCAGCAGCCCCGGGCTAGCGGGGACAACCTACGAGCAGTACTTC. Translating gives CASSPGLAGTTYEQYF.

The CDR3 loop reads CASSLTPTSSDTQYF. For the CDR3, the DNA is TGTGCCAGCAGCTTAACCCCCACTAGTTCAGATACGCAGTATTTT. The chain combines TRBV7-3 with TRBJ2-3, with a tentative D call TRBD2 (5 bases). V was shortened by 0 bases and J by 4 bases, with 11 bases between the two germline ends. The CDR3 is 15 amino acids. Germline V gives CDR1 SGHTA, CDR2 FQGTGA.

The V and J genes are TRBV10-3 and TRBJ1-1, with unresolved D. CDR3 length equals 10 residues. The V gene's germline CDR1 is ENHRY and CDR2 SYGVKD. V lost 10 bases and J 5 bases, leaving 8 bases between the germline ends. The chain's CDR3 is CATRRTEAFF. CDR3 DNA sequence: TGTGCCACCCGGAGGACTGAAGCTTTCTTT.

This chain links TRBV9 with TRBJ2-3; TRBD2 might be the D (6 bases). This CDR3 is built from 16 residues. The V gene lost 0 bases and the J gene lost 3 bases, with 14 bases spanning the gap. Germline CDR1 reads SGDLS; CDR2 reads YYNGEE. CDR3 sequence: CASSVAPGVRTDTQYF. The DNA for the CDR3 is TGTGCCAGCAGCGTAGCTCCGGGAGTGCGGACAGATACGCAGTATTTT.

As concerns this clonotype: This may stem from a read error, because a much larger clone lies one nucleotide away. V gene TRBV7-2 combines with J gene TRBJ2-7; D call uncertain. CDR1 and CDR2 (germline): SGHTA, FQGNSA. This CDR3 contains 15 residues. V lost 7 bases, J lost 3 bases, and 19 bases lay in between. In DNA, the CDR3 is TGTGCCAGCACCCCCGGGCTGGGAATCAGCTACGAGCAGTACTTC. Its protein product is CASTPGLGISYEQYF.